This T cell receptor beta chain was recovered during a study of Tregs in tolerant kidney transplant recipients. As concerns this clone: What it binds is unknown.

Study-level findings and limits: Nucleotide sequences could not be compared across some patients' samples due to primer changes.

Method: immunoSEQ multiplex PCR; TCRdb's copy keeps in-frame clones and lacks some. Here the sample spans about 83,000 clones, 95% to 98% being singletons. The CDR3 totals 14 residues. The ends were cut back, 8 bases at V and 3 bases at J, with 16 bases in the middle. Looked up from germline, CDR1 is ENHRY and CDR2 is SYGVKD. Thawed PBMCs were FACS-sorted into unstimulated CD4+CD25+CD127- regulatory T cells, CD4+CD25- non-regulatory cells, CD4 and CD8 cells. This chain joins TRBV10-3 and TRBJ1-2; maybe TRBD1 (6 bases). The source material was CD4+ T cells from blood, sampled before the transplant. The receptor comes from a human donor who received a combined kidney and bone marrow transplant. The CDR3 DNA reads TGTGCCATCCGACTTATGGACAGTTACTATGGCTACACCTTC. The encoded protein is CAIRLMDSYYGYTF.